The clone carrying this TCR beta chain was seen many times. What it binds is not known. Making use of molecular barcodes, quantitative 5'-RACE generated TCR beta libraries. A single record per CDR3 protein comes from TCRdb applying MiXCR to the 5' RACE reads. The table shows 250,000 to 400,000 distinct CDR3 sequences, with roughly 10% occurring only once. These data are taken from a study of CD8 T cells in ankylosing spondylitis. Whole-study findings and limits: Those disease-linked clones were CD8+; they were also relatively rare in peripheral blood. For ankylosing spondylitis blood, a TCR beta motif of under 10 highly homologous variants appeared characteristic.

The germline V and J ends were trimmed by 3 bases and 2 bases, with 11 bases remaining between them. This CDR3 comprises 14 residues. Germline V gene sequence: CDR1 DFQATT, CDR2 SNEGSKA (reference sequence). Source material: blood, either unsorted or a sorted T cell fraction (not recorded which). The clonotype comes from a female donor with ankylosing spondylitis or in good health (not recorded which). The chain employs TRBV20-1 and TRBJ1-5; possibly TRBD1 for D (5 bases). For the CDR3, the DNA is TGCAGTGCTAGTAGGGGTATGCGCAATCAGCCCCAGCATTTT. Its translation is CSASRGMRNQPQHF.